This T cell receptor beta chain was sequenced for a study of identical twins' blood T cells. About the study: About 6 alpha and about 6 beta libraries together yielded tens of millions of reads. Study findings and constraints: Mainly, cloneset size products determined shared clonotypes, twins included. Twins shared more top CDR3 clonotypes than unrelated donors did.

Sample barcodes were added at both library ends during cDNA synthesis. TCRdb reanalysed the 5' RACE reads using MiXCR and keeps one entry per CDR3 protein. The table shows hundreds of thousands of distinct CDR3 sequences, with more than 25% occurring only once. V was trimmed by 0 bases and J by 8 bases, leaving 12 bases between them. Germline V gives CDR1 LNHDA, CDR2 SQIVND (reference sequence). The length of the CDR3 is 14 residues. Remarks on this clonotype: No antigen is known for it.

Material: PBMCs. The receptor was derived from a woman aged 18-50 years in good health. The rearrangement joins TRBV19 to TRBJ2-3; D is unclear. In nucleotides, the CDR3 is TGTGCCAGTAGTATAGAAGGTTCCTCTGCTACGCAGTATTTT. Amino acids: CASSIEGSSATQYF.